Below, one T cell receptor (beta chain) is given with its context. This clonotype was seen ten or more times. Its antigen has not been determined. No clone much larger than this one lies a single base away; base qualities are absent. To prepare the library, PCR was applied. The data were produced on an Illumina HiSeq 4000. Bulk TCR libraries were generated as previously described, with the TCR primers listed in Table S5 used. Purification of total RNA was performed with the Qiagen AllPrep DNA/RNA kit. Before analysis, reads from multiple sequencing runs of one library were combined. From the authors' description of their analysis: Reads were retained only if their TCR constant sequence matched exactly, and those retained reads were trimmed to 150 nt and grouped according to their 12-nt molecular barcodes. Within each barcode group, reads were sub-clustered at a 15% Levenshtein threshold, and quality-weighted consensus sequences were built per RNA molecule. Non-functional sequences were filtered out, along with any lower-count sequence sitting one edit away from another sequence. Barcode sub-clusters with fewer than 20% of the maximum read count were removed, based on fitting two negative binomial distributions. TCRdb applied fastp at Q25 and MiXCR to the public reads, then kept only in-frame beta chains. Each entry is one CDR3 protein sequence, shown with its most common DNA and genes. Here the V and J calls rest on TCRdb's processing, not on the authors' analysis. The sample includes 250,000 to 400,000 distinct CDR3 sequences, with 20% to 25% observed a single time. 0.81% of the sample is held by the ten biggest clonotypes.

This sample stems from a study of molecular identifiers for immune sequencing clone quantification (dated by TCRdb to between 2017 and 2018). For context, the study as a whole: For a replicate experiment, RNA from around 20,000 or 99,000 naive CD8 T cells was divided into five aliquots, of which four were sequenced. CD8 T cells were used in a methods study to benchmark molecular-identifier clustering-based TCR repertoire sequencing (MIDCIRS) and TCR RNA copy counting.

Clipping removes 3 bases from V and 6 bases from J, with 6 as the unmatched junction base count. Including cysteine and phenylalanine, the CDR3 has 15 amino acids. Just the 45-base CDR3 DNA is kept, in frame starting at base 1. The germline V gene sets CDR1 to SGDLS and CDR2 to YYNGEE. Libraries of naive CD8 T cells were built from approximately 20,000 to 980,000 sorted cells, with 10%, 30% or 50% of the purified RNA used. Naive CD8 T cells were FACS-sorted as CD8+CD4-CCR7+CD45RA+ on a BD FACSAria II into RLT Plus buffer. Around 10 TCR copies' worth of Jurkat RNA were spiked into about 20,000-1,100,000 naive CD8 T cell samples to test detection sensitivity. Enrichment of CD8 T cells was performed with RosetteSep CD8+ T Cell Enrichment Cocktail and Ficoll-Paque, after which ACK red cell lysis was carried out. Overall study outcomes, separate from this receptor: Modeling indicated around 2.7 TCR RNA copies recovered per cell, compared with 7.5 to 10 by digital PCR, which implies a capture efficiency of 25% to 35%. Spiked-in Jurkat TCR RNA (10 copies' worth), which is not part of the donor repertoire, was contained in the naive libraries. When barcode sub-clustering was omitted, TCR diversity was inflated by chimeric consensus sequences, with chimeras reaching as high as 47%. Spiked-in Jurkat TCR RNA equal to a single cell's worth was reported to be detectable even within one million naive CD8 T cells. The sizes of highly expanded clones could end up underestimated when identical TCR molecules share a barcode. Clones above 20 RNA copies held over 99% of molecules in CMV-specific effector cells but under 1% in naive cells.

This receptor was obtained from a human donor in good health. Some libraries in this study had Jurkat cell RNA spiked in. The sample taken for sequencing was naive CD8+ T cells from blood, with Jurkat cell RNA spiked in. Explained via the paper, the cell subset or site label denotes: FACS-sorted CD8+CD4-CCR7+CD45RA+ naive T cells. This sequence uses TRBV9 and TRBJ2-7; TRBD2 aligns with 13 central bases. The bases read TGTGCCAGCAGCGAAGGACTAGCGGGGGTCGGCGAGCAGTACTTC. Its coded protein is CASSEGLAGVGEQYF.